These T cell receptor beta chains were read from a single sample in a study of response to subunit inactivated influenza vaccine. MiXCR was run by TCRdb on the RT-PCR reads, yielding one entry per CDR3 protein. The sample records 500,000 to 700,000 distinct CDR3 sequences, roughly 25% being singletons. This same sample was also taken into another study, of T cells expressing NK-cell markers.

Here the sequenced sample was CD4+ T cells sorted from PBMCs, taken approximately 12 days after vaccination. These receptors were taken from a man aged 50-60 years who received an inactivated influenza vaccine. Both conserved end residues are part of each CDR3. A D gene is named only where the DNA matches it firmly. The size field is filled for only some rows; it gives once, few, many or a size class.

J gene: TRBJ2-7; V gene: TRBV27; clone size: NA; D gene: TRBD2; CDR3 DNA: TGTGCCAGCAGTTTAAGGCGGGGGGCCTACGAGCAGTACTTC; CDR3 protein: CASSLRRGAYEQYF
J gene: TRBJ1-5; V gene: TRBV6-5; clone size: many; D gene: NA; CDR3 DNA: TGTGCCAGCAGTTACGACGACAGGACGCAGCCCCAGCATTTT; CDR3 protein: CASSYDDRTQPQHF
J gene: TRBJ2-3; V gene: TRBV5-5; clone size: NA; D gene: TRBD2; CDR3 DNA: TGTGCCAGCAGCCCCCGCGGGACTAGGCGCACAGATACGCAGTATTTT; CDR3 protein: CASSPRGTRRTDTQYF
J gene: TRBJ2-1; V gene: TRBV29-1; clone size: NA; D gene: TRBD2; CDR3 DNA: TGCAGCGTTGTTGGCCTAGCGGGGTACAATGAGCAGTTCTTC; CDR3 protein: CSVVGLAGYNEQFF
J gene: TRBJ2-4; V gene: TRBV5-1; clone size: NA; D gene: NA; CDR3 DNA: TGCGCCAGCAGCTCGGAGCTAGCCAAAAACATTCAGTACTTC; CDR3 protein: CASSSELAKNIQYF
J gene: TRBJ2-7; V gene: TRBV24-1; clone size: NA; D gene: TRBD1; CDR3 DNA: TGTGCCACCAGCCCCTGGGACAGGGGAGACTACGAGCAGTACTTC; CDR3 protein: CATSPWDRGDYEQYF
J gene: TRBJ2-5; V gene: TRBV12-3/TRBV12-4; clone size: few; D gene: TRBD2; CDR3 DNA: TGTGCCAGCAGTTACGGTAGCGGGGGCCCTCGGACCCAGTACTTC; CDR3 protein: CASSYGSGGPRTQYF
J gene: TRBJ2-5; V gene: TRBV29-1; clone size: NA; D gene: NA; CDR3 DNA: TGCAGCGTTCAAAGCAGGTTCCGGGAGACCCAGTACTTC; CDR3 protein: CSVQSRFRETQYF
J gene: TRBJ2-5; V gene: TRBV5-1; clone size: few; D gene: NA; CDR3 DNA: TGCGCCAGCAGCTTGCGAGTCAAGGACCAAGAGACCCAGTACTTC; CDR3 protein: CASSLRVKDQETQYF
J gene: TRBJ1-6; V gene: TRBV6-2/TRBV6-3; clone size: NA; D gene: NA; CDR3 DNA: TGTGCCAGCACAGGCCGATCTAATTCACCCCTCCACTTT; CDR3 protein: CASTGRSNSPLHF
J gene: TRBJ1-4; V gene: TRBV12-3/TRBV12-4; clone size: few; D gene: TRBD1; CDR3 DNA: TGTGCCAGCAGTCTCAGGGGGGAAAAACTGTTTTTT; CDR3 protein: CASSLRGEKLFF
J gene: TRBJ2-1; V gene: TRBV20-1; clone size: NA; D gene: NA; CDR3 DNA: TGCAGTTTAGGGGCCTCCTACAATGAGCAGTTCTTC; CDR3 protein: CSLGASYNEQFF
J gene: TRBJ2-5; V gene: TRBV27; clone size: NA; D gene: TRBD2; CDR3 DNA: TGTGCCAGCAGCCTCCTAGCGGGGGAACAGACCCAGTACTTC; CDR3 protein: CASSLLAGEQTQYF
J gene: TRBJ2-7; V gene: TRBV20-1; clone size: few; D gene: NA; CDR3 DNA: TGCAGTGCTAATCCGACTAGAGGGTCATACGAGCAGTACTTC; CDR3 protein: CSANPTRGSYEQYF
J gene: TRBJ1-1; V gene: TRBV5-1; clone size: NA; D gene: NA; CDR3 DNA: TGCGCCAGCAGCAAAGAGGACGGTTATACCGATGAAGCTTTCTTT; CDR3 protein: CASSKEDGYTDEAFF